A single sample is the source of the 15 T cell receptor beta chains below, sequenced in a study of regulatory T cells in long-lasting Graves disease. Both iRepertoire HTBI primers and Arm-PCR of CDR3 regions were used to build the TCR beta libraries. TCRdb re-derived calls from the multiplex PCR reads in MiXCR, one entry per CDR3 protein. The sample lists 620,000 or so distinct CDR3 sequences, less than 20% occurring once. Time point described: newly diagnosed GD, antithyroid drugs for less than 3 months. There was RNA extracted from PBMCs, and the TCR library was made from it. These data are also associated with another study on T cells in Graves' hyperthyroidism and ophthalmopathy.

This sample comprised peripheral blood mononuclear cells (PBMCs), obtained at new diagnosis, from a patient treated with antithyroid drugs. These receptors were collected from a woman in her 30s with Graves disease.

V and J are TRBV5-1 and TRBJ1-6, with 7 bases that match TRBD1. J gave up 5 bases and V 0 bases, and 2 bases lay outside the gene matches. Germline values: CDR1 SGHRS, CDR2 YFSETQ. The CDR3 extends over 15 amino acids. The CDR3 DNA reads TGCGCCAGCAGCTTGGAGGGGGCCCATAATTCACCCCTCCACTTT. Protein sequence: CASSLEGAHNSPLHF.

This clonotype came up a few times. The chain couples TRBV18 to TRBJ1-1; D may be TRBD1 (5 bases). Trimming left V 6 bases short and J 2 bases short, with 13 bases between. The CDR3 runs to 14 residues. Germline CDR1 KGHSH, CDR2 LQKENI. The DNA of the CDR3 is TGTGCCAGCTCCAGACAGACGCAAAACACTGAAGCTTTCTTT. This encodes CASSRQTQNTEAFF.

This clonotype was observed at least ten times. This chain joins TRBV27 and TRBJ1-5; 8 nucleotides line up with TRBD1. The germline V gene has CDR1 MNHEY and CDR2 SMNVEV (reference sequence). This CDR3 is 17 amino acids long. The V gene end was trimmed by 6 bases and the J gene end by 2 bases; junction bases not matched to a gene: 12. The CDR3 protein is CASSAVDRGRGNQPQHF. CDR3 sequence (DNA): TGTGCCAGCAGCGCTGTAGACAGGGGCCGGGGCAATCAGCCCCAGCATTTT.

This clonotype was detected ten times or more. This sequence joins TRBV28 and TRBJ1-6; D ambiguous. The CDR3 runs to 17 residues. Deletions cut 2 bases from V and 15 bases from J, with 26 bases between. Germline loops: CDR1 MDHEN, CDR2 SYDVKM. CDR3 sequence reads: CASSLAGFTVLTSLLHF. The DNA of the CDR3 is TGTGCCAGCAGTTTAGCGGGTTTTACGGTCCTTACCTCGCTCCTCCACTTT.

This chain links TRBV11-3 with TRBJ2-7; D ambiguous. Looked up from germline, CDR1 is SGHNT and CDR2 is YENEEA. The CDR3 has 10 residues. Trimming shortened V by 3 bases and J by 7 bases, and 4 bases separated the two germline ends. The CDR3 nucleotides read TGTGCCAGCAGCTTGTGGGAGCAGTACTTC. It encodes CASSLWEQYF.

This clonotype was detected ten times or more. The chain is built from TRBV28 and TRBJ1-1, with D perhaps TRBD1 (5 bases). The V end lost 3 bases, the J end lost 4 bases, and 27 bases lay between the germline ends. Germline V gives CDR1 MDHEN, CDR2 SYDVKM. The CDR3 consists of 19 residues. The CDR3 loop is CASSLVVPGPAWVRTEAFF. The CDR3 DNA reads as TGTGCCAGCAGTTTGGTAGTCCCGGGGCCCGCCTGGGTCCGCACTGAAGCTTTCTTT.

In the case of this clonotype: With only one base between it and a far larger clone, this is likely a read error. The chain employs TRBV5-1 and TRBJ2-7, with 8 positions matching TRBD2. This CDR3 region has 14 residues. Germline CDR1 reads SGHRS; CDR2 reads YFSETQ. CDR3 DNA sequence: TGTGCCAGCAGCTTAGGAGCGGGAGACAACGGGCAGTACTTC. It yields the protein CASSLGAGDNGQYF.

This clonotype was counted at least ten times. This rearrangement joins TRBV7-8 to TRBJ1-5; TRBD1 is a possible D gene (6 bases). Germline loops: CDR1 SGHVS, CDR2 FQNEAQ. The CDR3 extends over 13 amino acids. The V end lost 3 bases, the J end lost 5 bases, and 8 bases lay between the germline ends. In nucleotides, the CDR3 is TGTGCCAGCAGCTTTCAGGGGTATCAGCCCCAGCATTTT. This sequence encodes CASSFQGYQPQHF.

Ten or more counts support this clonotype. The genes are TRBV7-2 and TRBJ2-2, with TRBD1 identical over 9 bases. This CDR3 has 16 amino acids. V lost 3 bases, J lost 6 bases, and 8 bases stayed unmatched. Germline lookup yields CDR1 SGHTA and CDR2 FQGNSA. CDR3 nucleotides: TGTGCCAGCAGCTTGTCTTCTGACAGGGGGGCCGGGGAGCTGTTTTTT. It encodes CASSLSSDRGAGELFF.

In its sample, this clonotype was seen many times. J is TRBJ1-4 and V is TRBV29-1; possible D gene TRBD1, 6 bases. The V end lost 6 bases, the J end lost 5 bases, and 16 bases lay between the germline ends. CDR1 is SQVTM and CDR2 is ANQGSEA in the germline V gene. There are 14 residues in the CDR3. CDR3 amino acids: CSVRGGRRNEKLFF. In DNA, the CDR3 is TGCAGCGTCCGGGGGGGCCGGCGGAATGAAAAACTGTTTTTT. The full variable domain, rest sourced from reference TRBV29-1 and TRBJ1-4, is SAVISQKPSRDICQRGTSLTIQCQVDSQVTMMFWYRQQPGQSLTLIATANQGSEATYESGFVIDKFPISRPNLTFSTLTVSNMSPEDSSIYLCSVRGGRRNEKLFFGSGTQLSVL.

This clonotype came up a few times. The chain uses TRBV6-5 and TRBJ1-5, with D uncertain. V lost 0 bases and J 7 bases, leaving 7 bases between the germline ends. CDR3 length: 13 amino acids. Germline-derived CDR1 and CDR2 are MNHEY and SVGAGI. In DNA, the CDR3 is TGTGCCAGCAGTTACTCGGGCCGCCAGCCCCAGCATTTT. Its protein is CASSYSGRQPQHF.

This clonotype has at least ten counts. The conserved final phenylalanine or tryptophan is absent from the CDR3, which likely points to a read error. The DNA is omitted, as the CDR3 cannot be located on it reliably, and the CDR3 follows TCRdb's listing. CDR3 region: CASSTGTYLNL. The chain employs TRBV12-3 or TRBV12-4 and TRBJ1-4. The CDR3 sequence runs 11 residues, both termini included.

The CDR3 DNA reads TGTGCCAGCAGCCGCGATTTGCCTCCTGGAAACACCATATATTTT. It encodes CASSRDLPPGNTIYF. The chain employs TRBV3-1 and TRBJ1-3; D gene uncertain. Germline V gene sequence: CDR1 LGHDT, CDR2 YNNKEL (reference sequence). V was cut by 4 bases and J by 2 bases, with 12 bases left in between. This CDR3 region has 15 residues.

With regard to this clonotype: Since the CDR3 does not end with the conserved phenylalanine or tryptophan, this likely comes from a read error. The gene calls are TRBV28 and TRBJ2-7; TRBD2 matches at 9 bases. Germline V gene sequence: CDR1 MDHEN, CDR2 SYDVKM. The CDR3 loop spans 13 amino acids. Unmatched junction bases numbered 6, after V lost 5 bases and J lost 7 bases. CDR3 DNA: TGTGCCAGCAGTGGGGGACTAGCAGGGGAGCAGTACTCC. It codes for CASSGGLAGEQYS.

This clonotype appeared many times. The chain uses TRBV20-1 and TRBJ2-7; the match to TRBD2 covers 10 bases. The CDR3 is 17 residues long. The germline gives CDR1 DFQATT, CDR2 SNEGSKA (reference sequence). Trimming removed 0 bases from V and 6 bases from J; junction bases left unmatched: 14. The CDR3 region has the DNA TGCAGTGCTAGAGATCGGGTAGCGGGAGGACCTTCCGGCGAGCAGTACTTC. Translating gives CSARDRVAGGPSGEQYF.